Reported below is one T cell receptor beta chain. One entry per CDR3 protein, called by TCRdb with MiXCR from the 5' RACE reads. The sample has about 62,000 distinct CDR3 sequences, more than 25% seen once. Germline V gene data show CDR1 as GTSNPN and CDR2 as SVGIG (reference sequence). V lost 2 bases and J 6 bases, leaving 16 bases between the germline ends. The CDR3 contains 14 residues. Sequencing was carried out using tumor-infiltrating naive CD4+ T cells sorted from the breast tumor. The subset: naive CD4+ T cells, CD4+CD45RA+CD25-. V and J are TRBV30 and TRBJ1-1; D may be TRBD1 (6 bases). This TCR was sampled from a female donor with breast cancer. CDR3 in amino acids: CAWSTGRGAAEAFF. The CDR3 coding sequence is TGTGCCTGGAGTACCGGACGGGGGGCGGCTGAAGCTTTCTTT.